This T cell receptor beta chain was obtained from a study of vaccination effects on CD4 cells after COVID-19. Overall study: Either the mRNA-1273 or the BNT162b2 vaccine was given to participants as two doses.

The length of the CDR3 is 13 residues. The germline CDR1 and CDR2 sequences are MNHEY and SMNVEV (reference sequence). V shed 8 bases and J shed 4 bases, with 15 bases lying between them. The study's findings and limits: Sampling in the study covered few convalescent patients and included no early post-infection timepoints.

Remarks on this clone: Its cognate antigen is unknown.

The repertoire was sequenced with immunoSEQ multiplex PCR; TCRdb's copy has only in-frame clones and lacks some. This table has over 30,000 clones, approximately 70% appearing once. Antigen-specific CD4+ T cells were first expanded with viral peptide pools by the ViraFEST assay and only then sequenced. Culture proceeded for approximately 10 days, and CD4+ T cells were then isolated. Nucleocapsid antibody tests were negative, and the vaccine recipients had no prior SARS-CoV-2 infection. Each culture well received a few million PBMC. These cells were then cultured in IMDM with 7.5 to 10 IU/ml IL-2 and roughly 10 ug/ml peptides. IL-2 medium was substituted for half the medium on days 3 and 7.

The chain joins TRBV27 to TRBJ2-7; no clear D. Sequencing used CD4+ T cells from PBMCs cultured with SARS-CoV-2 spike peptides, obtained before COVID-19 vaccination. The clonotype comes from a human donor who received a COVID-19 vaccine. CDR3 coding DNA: TGTGCCAGCTTCCCTATTAATGTATACGAGCAGTACTTC. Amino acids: CASFPINVYEQYF.